This TCR beta chain originates from a study of regulatory T cells in long-lasting Graves disease. Study observations and caveats: Preferential use of TRBV28, TRBJ1-2 and TRBJ2-5 was seen in persistent disease. Patients with persistent Graves' had lower TCR diversity than newly diagnosed patients.

CDR3 length equals 15 residues. Trimming took 4 bases from V and 2 from J; bases not matched to a gene: 5. In germline, CDR1 is MNHEY, CDR2 SMNVEV (reference sequence). This clonotype was picked up many times. Antigen: not known. As to time point: newly diagnosed GD, antithyroid drugs for less than 3 months. RNA from PBMCs was the source of the TCR library. Researchers made TCR beta libraries by using iRepertoire HTBI primers and running Arm-PCR on CDR3 regions. As processed by the authors: From all samples, identification returned 11 to 15 TRBJ and 60 to 80 TRBV segments. TCRdb called the multiplex PCR reads again in MiXCR, with one record for every CDR3 protein. What appears here as the V and J calls and clone size reflects TCRdb's work, not the paper's. The sample lists around 480,000 distinct CDR3 sequences, 15% to 20% occurring once. This sample was shared with a second study, whose subject was T cells in Graves' hyperthyroidism and ophthalmopathy. That paper adds: Blood held most thyroid clonotypes expanded above 0.001 frequency.

The sequence came from a woman aged 40 to 65 with Graves disease. Sequencing was performed on peripheral blood mononuclear cells (PBMCs), taken at new diagnosis, from a patient treated with antithyroid drugs. V is TRBV27 and J is TRBJ2-1; 7 nucleotides match TRBD1. The CDR3 loop reads CASSSTGETYNEQFF. Written as DNA, the CDR3 is TGTGCCAGCAGTTCTACAGGGGAAACCTACAATGAGCAGTTCTTC.